The following is a T cell receptor (beta chain) sequence with its context. The target antigen is unknown. It was with 60 Vbeta and 13 Jbeta primers that the PCR ran. Assay used: immunoSEQ multiplex PCR; TCRdb lists only in-frame clones, some missing. In all, the sample yields approximately 100,000 clones. The sample is drawn from a study of cytomegalovirus exposure and HLA in healthy donors. Broader study findings: Exclusion as indistinguishable affected some V segments, including TRBV6-2 and TRBV6-3.

V gave up 5 bases and J gave up 7 bases; unmatched junction bases: 8. This CDR3 has 13 amino acids. Germline CDR1 reads SQVTM; CDR2 reads ANQGSEA. This sequence was found in a man aged 45 to 65 in good health and CMV-seropositive. V and J are TRBV29-1 and TRBJ2-1; TRBD2 agrees at 7 bases. Sequencing used PBMCs. This CDR3 reads CSVSLAAGNEQFF. CDR3 bases: TGCAGCGTTAGTCTAGCGGCAGGGAATGAGCAGTTCTTC.